This T cell receptor beta chain was recovered during a study of low-dose radiotherapy and immunotherapy resistance in tumors. Time point given: before trial treatment. This CDR3 contains 14 residues. Trimming left V 5 bases short and J 7 bases short, with 17 bases between. The germline V gene encodes CDR1 LNHDA and CDR2 SQIVND (reference sequence). This clonotype has a count of ten or more. Gene-specific TRAV and TRBV primers were used for first-strand cDNA, covering alpha and beta chains. Using a constant-region primer together with a V-primer adapter, TCRs were subjected to around 20 PCR cycles of amplification. TCRdb passed the reads through MiXCR, listing each CDR3 protein once. This sample has some 88,000 distinct CDR3 sequences, with just under 9.5% found just once.

The gene calls are TRBV19 and TRBJ2-5, with D unresolved. The receptor was derived from a male donor with prostate cancer. The sample was PBMCs, taken before treatment. The CDR3 reads CASSPTYSTRTQYF. CDR3 DNA: TGTGCCAGTAGTCCAACTTACTCGACCCGGACCCAGTACTTC.